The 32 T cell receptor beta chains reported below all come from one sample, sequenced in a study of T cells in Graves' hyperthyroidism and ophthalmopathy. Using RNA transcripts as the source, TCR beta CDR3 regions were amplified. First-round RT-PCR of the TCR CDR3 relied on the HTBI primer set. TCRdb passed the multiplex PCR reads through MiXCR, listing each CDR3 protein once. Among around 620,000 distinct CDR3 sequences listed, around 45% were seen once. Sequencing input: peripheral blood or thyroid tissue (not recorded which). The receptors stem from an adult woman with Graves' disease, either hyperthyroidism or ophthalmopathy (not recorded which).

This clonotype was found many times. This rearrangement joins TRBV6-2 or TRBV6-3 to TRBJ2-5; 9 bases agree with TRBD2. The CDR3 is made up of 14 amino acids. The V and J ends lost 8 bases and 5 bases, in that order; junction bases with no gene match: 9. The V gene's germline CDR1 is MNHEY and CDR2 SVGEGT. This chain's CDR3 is CASEGASGIETQYF. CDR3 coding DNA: TGTGCCAGCGAGGGGGCTAGCGGGATTGAGACCCAGTACTTC.

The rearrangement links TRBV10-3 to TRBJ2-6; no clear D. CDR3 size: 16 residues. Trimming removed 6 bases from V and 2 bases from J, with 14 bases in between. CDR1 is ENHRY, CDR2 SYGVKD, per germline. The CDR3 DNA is TGTGCCATCAGGGACCAAGCAGACACTGGGGCCAACGTCCTGACTTTC. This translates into CAIRDQADTGANVLTF.

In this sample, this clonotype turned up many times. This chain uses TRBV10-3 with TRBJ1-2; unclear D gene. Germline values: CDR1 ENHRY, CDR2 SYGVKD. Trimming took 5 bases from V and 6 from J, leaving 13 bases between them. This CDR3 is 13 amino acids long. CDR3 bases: TGTGCCATCAGTTCATTGTGGGTGGATGGCTACACCTTC. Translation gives CAISSLWVDGYTF.

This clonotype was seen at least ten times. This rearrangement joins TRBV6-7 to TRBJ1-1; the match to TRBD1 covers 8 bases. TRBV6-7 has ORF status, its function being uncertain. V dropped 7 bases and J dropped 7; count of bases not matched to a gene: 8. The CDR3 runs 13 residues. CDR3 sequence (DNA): TGTGCCAGCACCGGGACAGGACGGATTGAAGCTTTCTTT. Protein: CASTGTGRIEAFF.

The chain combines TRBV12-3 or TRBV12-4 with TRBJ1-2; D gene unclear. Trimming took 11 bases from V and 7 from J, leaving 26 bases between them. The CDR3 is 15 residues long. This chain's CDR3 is CAGASNTEVGFGYTF. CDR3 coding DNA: TGTGCCGGTGCATCGAACACTGAAGTCGGTTTTGGCTACACCTTC.

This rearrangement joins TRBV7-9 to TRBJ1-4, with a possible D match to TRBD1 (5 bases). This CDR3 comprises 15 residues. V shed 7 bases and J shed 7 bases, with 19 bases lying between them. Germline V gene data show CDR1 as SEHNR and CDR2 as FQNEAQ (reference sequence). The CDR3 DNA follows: TGTGCCAGCACCGAGCCCGTGAGGAGGGGTGAAAAACTGTTTTTT. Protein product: CASTEPVRRGEKLFF.

The CDR3 region has the DNA TGTGCCGCCGACCCGGGACAGGGGACACCCCTCCACTTT. It yields the protein CAADPGQGTPLHF. The chain links TRBV10-3 to TRBJ1-6; 10 bases are a match to TRBD1. With V trimmed by 11 bases and J by 11 bases, 9 bases remained unmatched. Germline V gives CDR1 ENHRY, CDR2 SYGVKD. This CDR3 has 13 residues.

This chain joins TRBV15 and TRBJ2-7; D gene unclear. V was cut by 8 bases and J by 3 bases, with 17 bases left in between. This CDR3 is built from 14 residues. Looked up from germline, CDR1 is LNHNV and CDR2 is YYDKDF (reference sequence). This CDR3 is CATYLYPSRYEQYF. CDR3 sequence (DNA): TGTGCCACCTACTTATACCCATCCCGCTACGAGCAGTACTTC.

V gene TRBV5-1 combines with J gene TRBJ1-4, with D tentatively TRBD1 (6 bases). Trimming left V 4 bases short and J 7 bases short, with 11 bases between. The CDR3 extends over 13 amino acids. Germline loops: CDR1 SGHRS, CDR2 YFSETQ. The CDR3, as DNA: TGCGCCAGCAGCGGCGGACAGTCTGAAAAACTGTTTTTT. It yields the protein CASSGGQSEKLFF.

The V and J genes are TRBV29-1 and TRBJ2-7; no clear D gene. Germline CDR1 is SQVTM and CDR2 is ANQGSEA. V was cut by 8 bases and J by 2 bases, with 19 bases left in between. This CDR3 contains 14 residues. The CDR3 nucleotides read TGCAGCAGTGAAAACCCCCAGCCCACCTACGAGCAGTACTTC. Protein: CSSENPQPTYEQYF.

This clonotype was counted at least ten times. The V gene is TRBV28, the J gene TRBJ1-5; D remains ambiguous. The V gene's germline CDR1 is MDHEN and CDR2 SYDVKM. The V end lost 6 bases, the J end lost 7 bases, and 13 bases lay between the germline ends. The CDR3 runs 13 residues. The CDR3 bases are TGTGCCAGCAGCCCTCTTTCGGGCCAGCCCCAGCATTTT. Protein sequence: CASSPLSGQPQHF.

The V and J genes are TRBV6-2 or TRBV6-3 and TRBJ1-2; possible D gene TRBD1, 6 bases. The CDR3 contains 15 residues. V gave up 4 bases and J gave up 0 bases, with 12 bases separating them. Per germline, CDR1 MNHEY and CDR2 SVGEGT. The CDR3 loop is CASSLRTDPNYGYTF. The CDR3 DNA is TGTGCCAGCAGTTTACGGACAGATCCTAACTATGGCTACACCTTC.

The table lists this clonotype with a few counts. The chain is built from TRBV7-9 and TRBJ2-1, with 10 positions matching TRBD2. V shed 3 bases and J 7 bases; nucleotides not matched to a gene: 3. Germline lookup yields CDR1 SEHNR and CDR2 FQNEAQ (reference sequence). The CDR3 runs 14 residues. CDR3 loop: CASSLSSGSNEQFF. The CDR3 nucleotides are TGTGCCAGCAGCTTGTCTAGCGGGAGTAATGAGCAGTTCTTC.

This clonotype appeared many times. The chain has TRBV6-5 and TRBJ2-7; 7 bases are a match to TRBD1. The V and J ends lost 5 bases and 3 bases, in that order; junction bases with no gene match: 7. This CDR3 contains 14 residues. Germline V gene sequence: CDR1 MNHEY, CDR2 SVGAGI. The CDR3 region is CASSKGDSNYEQYF. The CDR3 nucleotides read TGTGCCAGCAGTAAGGGGGACAGCAACTACGAGCAGTACTTC.

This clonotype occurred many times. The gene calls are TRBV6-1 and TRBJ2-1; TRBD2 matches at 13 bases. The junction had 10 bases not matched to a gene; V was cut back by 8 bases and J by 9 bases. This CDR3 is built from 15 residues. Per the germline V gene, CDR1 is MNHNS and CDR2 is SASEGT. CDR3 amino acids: CASDGTSGESSEQFF. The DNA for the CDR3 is TGTGCCAGCGACGGGACTAGCGGGGAGAGTAGTGAGCAGTTCTTC.

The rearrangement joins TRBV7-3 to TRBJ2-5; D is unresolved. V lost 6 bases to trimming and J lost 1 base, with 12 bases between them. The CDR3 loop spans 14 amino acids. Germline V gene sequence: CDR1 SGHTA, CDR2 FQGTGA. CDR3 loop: CASSSPWLQETQYF. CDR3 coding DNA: TGTGCCAGCAGTTCGCCCTGGCTCCAAGAGACCCAGTACTTC.

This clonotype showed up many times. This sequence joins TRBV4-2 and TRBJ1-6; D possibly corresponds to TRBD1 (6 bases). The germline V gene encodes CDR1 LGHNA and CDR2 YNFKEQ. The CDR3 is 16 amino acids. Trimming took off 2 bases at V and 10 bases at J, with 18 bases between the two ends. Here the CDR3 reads CASSQNPGGSGSPLHF. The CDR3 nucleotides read TGTGCCAGCAGCCAAAATCCGGGGGGCTCGGGGTCACCCCTCCACTTT.

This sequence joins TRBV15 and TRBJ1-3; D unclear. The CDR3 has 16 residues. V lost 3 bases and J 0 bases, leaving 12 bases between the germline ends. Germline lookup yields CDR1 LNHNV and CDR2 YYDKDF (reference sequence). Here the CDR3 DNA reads TGTGCCACCAGCAGCTTAGGTGTGGCCTCTGGAAACACCATATATTTT. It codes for CATSSLGVASGNTIYF.

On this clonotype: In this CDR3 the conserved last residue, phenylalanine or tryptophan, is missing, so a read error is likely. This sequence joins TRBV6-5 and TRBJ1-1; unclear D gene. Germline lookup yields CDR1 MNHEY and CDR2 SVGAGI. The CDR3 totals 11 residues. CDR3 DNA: TGTGCCATCAGTTACCACACTGAAGCTTTCCTT. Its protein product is CAISYHTEAFL.

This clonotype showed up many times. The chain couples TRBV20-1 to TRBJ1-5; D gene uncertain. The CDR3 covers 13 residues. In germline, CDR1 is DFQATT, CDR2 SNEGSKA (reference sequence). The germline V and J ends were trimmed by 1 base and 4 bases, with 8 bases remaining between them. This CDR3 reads CSARVFRNQPQHF. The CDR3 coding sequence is TGCAGTGCTAGAGTGTTCAGAAATCAGCCCCAGCATTTT.

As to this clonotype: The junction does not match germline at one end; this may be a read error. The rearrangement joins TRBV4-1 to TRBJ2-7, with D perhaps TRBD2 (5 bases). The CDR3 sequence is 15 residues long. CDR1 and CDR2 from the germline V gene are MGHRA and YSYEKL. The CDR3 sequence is CASSLARESSHEQYF. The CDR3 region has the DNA TGCGCCAGCAGTTTGGCCCGGGAATCCTCCCACGAGCAGTACTTC.

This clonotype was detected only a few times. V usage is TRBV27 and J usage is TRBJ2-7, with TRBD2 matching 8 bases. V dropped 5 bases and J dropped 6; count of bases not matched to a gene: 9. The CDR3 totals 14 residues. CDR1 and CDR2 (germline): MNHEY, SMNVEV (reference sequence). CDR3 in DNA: TGTGCCAGCAGTCCCAGGGGACTAGACCCCGAGCAGTACTTC. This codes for CASSPRGLDPEQYF.

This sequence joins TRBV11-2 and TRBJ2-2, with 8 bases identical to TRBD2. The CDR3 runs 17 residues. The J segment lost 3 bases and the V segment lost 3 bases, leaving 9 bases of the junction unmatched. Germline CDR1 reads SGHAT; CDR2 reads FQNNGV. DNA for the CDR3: TGTGCCAGCAGCTTGGGAACAGCGGGAGAGGACACCGGGGAGCTGTTTTTT. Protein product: CASSLGTAGEDTGELFF.

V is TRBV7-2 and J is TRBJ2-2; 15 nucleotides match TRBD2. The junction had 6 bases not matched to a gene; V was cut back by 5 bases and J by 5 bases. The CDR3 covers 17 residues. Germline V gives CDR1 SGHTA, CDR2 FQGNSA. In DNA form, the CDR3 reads TGTGCCAGCAGCCAAGGGGGACTAGCGGGAGGTACCGGGGAGCTGTTTTTT. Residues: CASSQGGLAGGTGELFF.

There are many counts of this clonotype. For the CDR3, the DNA is TGTGCCAGTAGTATAAGAGGGGTGGGTCGCAATCAGCCCCAGCATTTT. This encodes CASSIRGVGRNQPQHF. J is TRBJ1-5 and V is TRBV19, with a possible D match to TRBD1 (5 bases). Trimming removed 2 bases at V and 2 bases at J, with 13 bases between. CDR3 length: 16 amino acids. Germline CDR1 LNHDA, CDR2 SQIVND (reference sequence).

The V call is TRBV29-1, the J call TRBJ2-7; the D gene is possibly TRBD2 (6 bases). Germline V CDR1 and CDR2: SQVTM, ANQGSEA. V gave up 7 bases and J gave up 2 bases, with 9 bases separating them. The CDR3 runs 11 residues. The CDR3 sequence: CSGGTPYEQYF. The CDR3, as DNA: TGCAGCGGGGGGACTCCCTACGAGCAGTACTTC.

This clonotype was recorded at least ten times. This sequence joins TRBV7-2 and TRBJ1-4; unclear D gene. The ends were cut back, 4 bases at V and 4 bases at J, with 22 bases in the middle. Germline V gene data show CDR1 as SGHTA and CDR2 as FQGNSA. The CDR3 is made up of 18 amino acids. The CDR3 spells CASSSPGLGGKDNEKLFF. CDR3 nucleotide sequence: TGTGCCAGCAGCTCCCCAGGCTTGGGCGGCAAGGATAATGAAAAACTGTTTTTT.

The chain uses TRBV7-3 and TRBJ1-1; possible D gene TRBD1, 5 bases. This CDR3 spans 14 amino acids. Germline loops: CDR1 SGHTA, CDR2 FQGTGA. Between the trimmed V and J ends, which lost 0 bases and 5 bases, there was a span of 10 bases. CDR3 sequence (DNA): TGTGCCAGCAGCTTAACAGGGGAAGGGACTGAAGCTTTCTTT. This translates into CASSLTGEGTEAFF.

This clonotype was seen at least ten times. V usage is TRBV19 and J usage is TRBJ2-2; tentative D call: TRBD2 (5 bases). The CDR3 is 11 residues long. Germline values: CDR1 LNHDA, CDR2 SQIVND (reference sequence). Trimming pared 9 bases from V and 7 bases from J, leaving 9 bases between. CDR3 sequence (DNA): TGTGCCAGACGGGGTCTCGGGGAGCTGTTTTTT. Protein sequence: CARRGLGELFF.

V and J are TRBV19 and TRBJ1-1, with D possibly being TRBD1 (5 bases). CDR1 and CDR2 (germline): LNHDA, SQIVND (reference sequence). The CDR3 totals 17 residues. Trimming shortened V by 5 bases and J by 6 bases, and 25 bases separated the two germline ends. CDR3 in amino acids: CASSVETVASTYPEAFF. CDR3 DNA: TGTGCCAGTAGTGTCGAGACAGTGGCTTCCACTTACCCTGAAGCTTTCTTT.

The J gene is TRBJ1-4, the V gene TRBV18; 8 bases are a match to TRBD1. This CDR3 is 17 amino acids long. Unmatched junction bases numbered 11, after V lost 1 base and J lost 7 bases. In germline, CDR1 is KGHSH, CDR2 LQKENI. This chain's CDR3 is CASSPRLPGTGGEKLFF. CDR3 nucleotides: TGTGCCAGCTCACCACGTCTACCCGGGACAGGAGGTGAAAAACTGTTTTTT.

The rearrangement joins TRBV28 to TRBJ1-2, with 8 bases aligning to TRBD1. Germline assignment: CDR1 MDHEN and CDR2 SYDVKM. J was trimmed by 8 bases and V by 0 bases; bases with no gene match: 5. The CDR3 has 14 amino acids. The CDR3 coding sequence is TGTGCCAGCAGTTTATGGGACAGGGAGGGCGGCTACACCTTC. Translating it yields CASSLWDREGGYTF.